The clone carrying this TCR beta chain was detected many times. Its antigen is not identified. This specimen belongs to a study of neurological immune-mediated disorders. Across the study: A relapsing-remitting course was seen in about 90% of the roughly 35 multiple sclerosis patients and a secondary progressive course in 3. Overall study findings and caveats: Association of the multiple sclerosis repertoire cluster with clinical or MRI features was not observed for any feature. CDR3 amino acid sequences of expanded clones were not shared across subjects, a result suggesting private repertoires in all groups.

A 10-nucleotide random UMI tagged transcripts in template-switch 5'RACE cDNA synthesis. TCRdb re-derived calls from the 5' RACE reads in MiXCR, one entry per CDR3 protein. The table has 55,000 to 65,000 distinct CDR3 sequences, 3% to 4% seen once. Source material: PBMCs. The sequence was obtained from a woman aged 25 to 39 with multiple sclerosis.

CDR3 DNA sequence: TGTGCCAGCAGTCCTCGTGGGAGGGGAGGAGATGAAAAACTGTTTTTT. It yields the protein CASSPRGRGGDEKLFF. This sequence joins TRBV6-5 and TRBJ1-4; TRBD1 might be the D (5 bases). Germline values: CDR1 MNHEY, CDR2 SVGAGI. V shed 5 bases and J shed 6 bases, with 19 bases lying between them. The CDR3 length is 16 residues.